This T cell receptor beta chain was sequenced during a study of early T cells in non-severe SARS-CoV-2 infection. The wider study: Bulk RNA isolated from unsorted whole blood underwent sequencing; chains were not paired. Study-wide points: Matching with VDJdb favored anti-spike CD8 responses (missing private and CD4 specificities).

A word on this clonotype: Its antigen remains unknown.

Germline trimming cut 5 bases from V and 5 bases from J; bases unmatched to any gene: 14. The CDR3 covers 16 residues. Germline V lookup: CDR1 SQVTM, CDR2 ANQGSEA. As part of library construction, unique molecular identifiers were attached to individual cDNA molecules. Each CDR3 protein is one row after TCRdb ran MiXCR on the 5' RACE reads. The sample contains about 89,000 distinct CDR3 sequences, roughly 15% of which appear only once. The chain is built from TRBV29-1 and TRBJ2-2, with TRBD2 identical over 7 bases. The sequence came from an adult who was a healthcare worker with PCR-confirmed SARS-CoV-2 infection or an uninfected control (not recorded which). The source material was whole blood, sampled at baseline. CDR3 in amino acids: CSVKIGWLAETGELFF. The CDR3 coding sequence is TGCAGCGTTAAAATCGGGTGGCTAGCGGAGACCGGGGAGCTGTTTTTT.